This T cell receptor beta chain was found in a study of T cell responses to AZD1222 COVID-19 vaccine. CDR1 is LGHNA and CDR2 is YSLEER in the germline V gene. Trimming removed 0 bases from V and 6 bases from J, with 12 bases in between. The CDR3 spans 14 residues. Comments on this clone: Its antigen is unidentified.

The study's findings and limits: Donors in the cohort were predominantly white British and more often female, and clonal diversity was possibly underestimated.

Generated by immunoSEQ multiplex PCR, the TCRdb table keeps only in-frame clones and is missing some. Here the sample spans approximately 110,000 clones, roughly 88% being singletons. The input for sequencing was peripheral blood, taken on day 0 of AZD1222 vaccination. The chain employs TRBV4-3 and TRBJ2-7; weak D call: TRBD2 (5 bases). This receptor was identified in an adult in good health. As DNA, the CDR3 is TGCGCCAGCAGCCAAGATGGTACGGGAAGCGAGCAGTACTTC. Its translation: CASSQDGTGSEQYF.